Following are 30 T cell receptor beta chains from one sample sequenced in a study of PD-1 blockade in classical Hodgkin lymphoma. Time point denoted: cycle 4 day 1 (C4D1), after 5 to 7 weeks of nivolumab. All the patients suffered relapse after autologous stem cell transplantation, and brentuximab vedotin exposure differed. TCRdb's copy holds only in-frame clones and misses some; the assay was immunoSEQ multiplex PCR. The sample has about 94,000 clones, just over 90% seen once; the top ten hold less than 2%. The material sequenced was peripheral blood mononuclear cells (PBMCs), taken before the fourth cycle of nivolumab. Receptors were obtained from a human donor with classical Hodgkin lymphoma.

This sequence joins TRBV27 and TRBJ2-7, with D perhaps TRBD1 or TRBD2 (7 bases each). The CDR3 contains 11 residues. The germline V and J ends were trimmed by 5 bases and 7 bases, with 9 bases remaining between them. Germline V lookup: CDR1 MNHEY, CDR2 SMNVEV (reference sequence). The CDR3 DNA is TGTGCCAGCAGTCAGGGGGGGGAGCAGTACTTC. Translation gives CASSQGGEQYF.

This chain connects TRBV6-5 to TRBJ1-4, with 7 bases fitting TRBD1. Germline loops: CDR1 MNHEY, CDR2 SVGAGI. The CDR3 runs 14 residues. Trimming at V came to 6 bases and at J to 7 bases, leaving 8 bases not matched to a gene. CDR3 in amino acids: CASSPGQETEKLFF. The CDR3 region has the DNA TGTGCCAGCAGCCCCGGACAGGAGACTGAAAAACTGTTTTTT.

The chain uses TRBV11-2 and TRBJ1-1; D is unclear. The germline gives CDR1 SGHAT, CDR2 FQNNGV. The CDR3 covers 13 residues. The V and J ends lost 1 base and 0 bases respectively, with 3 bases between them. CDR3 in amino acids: CASSLGVNTEAFF. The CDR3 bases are TGTGCCAGCAGCTTAGGGGTGAACACTGAAGCTTTCTTT.

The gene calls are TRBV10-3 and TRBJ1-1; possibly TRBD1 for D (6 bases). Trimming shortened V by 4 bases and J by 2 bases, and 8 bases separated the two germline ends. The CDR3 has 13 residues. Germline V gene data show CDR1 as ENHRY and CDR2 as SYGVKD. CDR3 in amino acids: CAISAGANTEAFF. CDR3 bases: TGTGCCATCAGTGCAGGGGCCAACACTGAAGCTTTCTTT.

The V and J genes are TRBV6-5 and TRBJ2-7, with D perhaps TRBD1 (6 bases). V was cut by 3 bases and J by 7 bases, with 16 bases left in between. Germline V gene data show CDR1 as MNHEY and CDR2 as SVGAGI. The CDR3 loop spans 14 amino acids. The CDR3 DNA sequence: TGTGCCAGCAGTTATCCGGGACACTTGGGGGAGCAGTACTTC. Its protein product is CASSYPGHLGEQYF.

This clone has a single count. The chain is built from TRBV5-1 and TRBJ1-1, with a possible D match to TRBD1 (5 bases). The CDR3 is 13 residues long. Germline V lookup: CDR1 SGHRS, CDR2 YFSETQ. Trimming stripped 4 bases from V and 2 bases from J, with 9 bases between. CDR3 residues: CASSGGQNTEAFF. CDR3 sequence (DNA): TGCGCCAGCAGCGGTGGACAAAACACTGAAGCTTTCTTT.

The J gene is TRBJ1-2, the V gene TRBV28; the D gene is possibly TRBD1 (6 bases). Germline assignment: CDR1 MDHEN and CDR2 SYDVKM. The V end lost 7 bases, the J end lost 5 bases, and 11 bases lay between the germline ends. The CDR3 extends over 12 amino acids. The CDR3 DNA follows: TGTGCCAGCAACCAGGGGAAATATGGCTACACCTTC. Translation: CASNQGKYGYTF.

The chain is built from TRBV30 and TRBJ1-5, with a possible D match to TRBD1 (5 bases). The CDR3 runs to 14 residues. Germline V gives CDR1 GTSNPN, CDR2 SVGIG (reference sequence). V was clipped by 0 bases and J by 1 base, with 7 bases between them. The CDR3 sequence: CAWSVKGSNQPQHF. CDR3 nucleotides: TGTGCCTGGAGTGTAAAGGGGAGCAATCAGCCCCAGCATTTT.

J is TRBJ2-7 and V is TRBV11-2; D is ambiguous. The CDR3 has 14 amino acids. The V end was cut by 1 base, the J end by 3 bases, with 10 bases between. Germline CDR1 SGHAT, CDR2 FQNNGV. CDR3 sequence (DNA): TGTGCCAGCAGCTTAGGTGGAATCGGCTACGAGCAGTACTTC. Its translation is CASSLGGIGYEQYF.

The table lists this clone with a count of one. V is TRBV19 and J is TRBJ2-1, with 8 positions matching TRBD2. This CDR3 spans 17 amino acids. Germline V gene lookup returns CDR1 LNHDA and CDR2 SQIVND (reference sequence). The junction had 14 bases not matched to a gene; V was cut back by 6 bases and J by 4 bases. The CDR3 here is CASSRLPPGGVYNEQFF. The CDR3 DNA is TGTGCCAGTAGCCGCCTCCCTCCCGGGGGGGTTTACAATGAGCAGTTCTTC. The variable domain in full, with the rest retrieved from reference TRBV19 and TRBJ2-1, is DGGITQSPKYLFRKEGQNVTLSCEQNLNHDAMYWYRQDPGQGLRLIYYSQIVNDFQKGDIAEGYSVSREKKESFPLTVTSAQKNPTAFYLCASSRLPPGGVYNEQFFGPGTRLTVL.

CDR3 loop: CSVDRQNTGELFF. The CDR3 nucleotides are TGCAGCGTTGATCGACAGAACACCGGGGAGCTGTTTTTT. V is TRBV29-1 and J is TRBJ2-2, with unresolved D. Germline loops: CDR1 SQVTM, CDR2 ANQGSEA. This CDR3 has 13 amino acids. Trimming took 3 bases from V and 1 from J, leaving 6 bases between them.

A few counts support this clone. DNA of the CDR3: TGTGCCAGCAGCGTGCTGCCACCCAGGATAATCACAGATACGCAGTATTTT. It translates to CASSVLPPRIITDTQYF. The chain carries TRBV11-1 and TRBJ2-3; the D is unclear. The length of the CDR3 is 17 residues. The germline CDR1 and CDR2 sequences are SGHAT and FQDESV (reference sequence). V was clipped by 5 bases and J by 2 bases, with 20 bases between them.

The DNA for the CDR3 is TGTGCCATCAGTGAGAGGGACAGGAATAATTCACCCCTCCACTTT. As protein: CAISERDRNNSPLHF. The chain joins TRBV10-3 to TRBJ1-6; 8 positions match TRBD1. Germline V gene data show CDR1 as ENHRY and CDR2 as SYGVKD. The CDR3 runs 15 residues. Trimming at V came to 2 bases and at J to 5 bases, leaving 2 bases not matched to a gene.

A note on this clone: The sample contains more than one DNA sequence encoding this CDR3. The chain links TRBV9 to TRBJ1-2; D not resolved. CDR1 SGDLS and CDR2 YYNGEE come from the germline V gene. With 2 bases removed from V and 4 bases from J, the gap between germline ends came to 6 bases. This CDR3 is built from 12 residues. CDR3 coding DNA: TGTGCCAGCAGCGTTGCGGGCTATGGCTACACCTTC. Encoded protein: CASSVAGYGYTF.

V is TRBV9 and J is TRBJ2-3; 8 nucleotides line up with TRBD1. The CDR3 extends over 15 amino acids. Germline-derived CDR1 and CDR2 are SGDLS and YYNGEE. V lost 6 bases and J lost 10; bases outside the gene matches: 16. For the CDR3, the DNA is TGTGCCAGCACGGAATCGTCCGGACAGGGCGGCTCGCAGTATTTT. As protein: CASTESSGQGGSQYF.

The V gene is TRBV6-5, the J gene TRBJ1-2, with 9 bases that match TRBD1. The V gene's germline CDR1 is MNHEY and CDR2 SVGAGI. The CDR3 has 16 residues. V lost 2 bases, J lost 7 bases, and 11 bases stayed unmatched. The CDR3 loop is CASSYTVPGQGRGYTF. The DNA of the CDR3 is TGTGCCAGCAGTTACACCGTCCCGGGACAGGGCCGTGGCTACACCTTC.

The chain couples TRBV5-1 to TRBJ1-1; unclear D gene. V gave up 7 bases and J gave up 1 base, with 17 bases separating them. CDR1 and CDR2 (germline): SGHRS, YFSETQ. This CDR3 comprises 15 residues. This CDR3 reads CASLPTDWGNTEAFF. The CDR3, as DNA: TGCGCCAGCCTCCCGACCGACTGGGGGAACACTGAAGCTTTCTTT. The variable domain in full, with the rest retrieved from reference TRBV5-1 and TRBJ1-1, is KAGVTQTPRYLIKTRGQQVTLSCSPISGHRSVSWYQQTPGQGLQFLFEYFSETQRNKGNFPGRFSGRQFSNSRSEMNVSTLELGDSALYLCASLPTDWGNTEAFFGQGTRLTVV.

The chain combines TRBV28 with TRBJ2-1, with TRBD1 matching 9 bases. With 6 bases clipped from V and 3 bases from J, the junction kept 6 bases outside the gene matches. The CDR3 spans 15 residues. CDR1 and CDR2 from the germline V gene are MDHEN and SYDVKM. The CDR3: CASSKTGGNYNEQFF. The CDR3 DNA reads TGTGCCAGCAGCAAGACAGGGGGGAACTACAATGAGCAGTTCTTC.

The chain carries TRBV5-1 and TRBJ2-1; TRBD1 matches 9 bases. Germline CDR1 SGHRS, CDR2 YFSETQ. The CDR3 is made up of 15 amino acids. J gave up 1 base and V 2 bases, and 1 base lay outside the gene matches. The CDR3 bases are TGCGCCAGCAGCTTTGACAGGGGGTCCTACAATGAGCAGTTCTTC. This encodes CASSFDRGSYNEQFF. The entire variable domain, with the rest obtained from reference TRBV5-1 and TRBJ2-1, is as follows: KAGVTQTPRYLIKTRGQQVTLSCSPISGHRSVSWYQQTPGQGLQFLFEYFSETQRNKGNFPGRFSGRQFSNSRSEMNVSTLELGDSALYLCASSFDRGSYNEQFFGPGTRLTVL.

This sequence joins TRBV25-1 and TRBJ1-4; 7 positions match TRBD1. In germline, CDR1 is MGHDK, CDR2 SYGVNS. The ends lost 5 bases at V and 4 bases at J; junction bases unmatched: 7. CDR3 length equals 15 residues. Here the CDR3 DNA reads TGTGCCAGCAGTACAGACAGGGCCGGTAATGAAAAACTGTTTTTT. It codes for CASSTDRAGNEKLFF.

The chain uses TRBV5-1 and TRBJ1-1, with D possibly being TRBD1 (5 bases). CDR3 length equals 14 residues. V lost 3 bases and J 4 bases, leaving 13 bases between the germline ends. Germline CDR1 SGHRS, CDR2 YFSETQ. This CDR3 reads CASSSRQGFTEAFF. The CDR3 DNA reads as TGCGCCAGCAGCTCCAGGCAGGGCTTCACTGAAGCTTTCTTT.

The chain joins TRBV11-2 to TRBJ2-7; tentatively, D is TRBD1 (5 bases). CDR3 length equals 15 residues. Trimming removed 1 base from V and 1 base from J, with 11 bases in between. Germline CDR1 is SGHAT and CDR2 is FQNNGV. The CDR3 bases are TGTGCCAGCAGCTTAGGACAGCGAGGTTCCTACGAGCAGTACTTC. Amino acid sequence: CASSLGQRGSYEQYF.

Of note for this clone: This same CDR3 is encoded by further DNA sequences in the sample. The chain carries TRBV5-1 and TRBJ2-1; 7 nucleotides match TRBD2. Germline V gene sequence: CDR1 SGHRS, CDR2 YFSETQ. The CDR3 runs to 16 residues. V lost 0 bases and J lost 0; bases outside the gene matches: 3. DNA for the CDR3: TGCGCCAGCAGCTTGGGCGGGAGTCGCTCCTACAATGAGCAGTTCTTC. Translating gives CASSLGGSRSYNEQFF.

CDR3 sequence: CASSRGPNEQFF. The CDR3, as DNA: TGTGCCAGCAGCAGGGGGCCCAATGAGCAGTTCTTC. The chain combines TRBV6-6 with TRBJ2-1; TRBD1 aligns across 8 bases. The junction had 1 base not matched to a gene; V was cut back by 6 bases and J by 6 bases. Germline loops: CDR1 MNHNY, CDR2 SVGAGI (reference sequence). This CDR3 is built from 12 residues.

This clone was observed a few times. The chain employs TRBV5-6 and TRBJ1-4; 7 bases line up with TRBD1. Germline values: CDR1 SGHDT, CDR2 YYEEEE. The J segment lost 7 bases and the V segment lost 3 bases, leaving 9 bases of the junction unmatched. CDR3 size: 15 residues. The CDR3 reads CASSSGGGSGEKLFF. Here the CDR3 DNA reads TGTGCCAGCAGCTCTGGAGGGGGCTCAGGTGAAAAACTGTTTTTT.

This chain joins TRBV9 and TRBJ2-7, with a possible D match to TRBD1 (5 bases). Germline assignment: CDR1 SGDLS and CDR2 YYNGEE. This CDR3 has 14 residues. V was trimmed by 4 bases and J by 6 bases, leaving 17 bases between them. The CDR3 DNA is TGTGCCAGCAGCTCCGGTCTCACAGGTGGCGAGCAGTACTTC. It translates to CASSSGLTGGEQYF.

Here the CDR3 DNA reads TGTGCCAGCAGCTTAGCGCTAGCGGGAAGCCTGGGAGAGCAGTACTTC. Its translation: CASSLALAGSLGEQYF. The chain has TRBV7-9 and TRBJ2-7, with 9 bases matching TRBD2. V shed 0 bases and J 7 bases; nucleotides not matched to a gene: 10. The CDR3 loop spans 16 amino acids. Per germline, CDR1 SEHNR and CDR2 FQNEAQ (reference sequence).

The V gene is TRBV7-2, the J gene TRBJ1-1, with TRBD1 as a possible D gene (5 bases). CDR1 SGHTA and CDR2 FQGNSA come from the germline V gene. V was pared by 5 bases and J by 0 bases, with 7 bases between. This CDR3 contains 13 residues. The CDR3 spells CASSMTVNTEAFF. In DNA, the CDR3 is TGTGCCAGCAGCATGACAGTGAACACTGAAGCTTTCTTT.

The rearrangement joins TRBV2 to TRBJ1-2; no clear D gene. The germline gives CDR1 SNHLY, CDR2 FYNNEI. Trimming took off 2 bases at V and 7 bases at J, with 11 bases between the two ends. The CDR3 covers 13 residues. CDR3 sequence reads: CASSERDRLGYTF. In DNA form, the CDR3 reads TGTGCCAGCAGTGAAAGGGATAGACTTGGCTACACCTTC.

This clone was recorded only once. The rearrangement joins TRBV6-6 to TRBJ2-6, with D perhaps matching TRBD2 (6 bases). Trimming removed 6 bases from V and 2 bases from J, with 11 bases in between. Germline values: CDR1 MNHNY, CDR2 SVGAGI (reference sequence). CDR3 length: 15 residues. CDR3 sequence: CASRPLATGANVLTF. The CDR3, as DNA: TGTGCCAGCAGACCCCTAGCGACTGGGGCCAACGTCCTGACTTTC.